This TCR beta chain was sequenced in a study of blood T cell repertoires in COVID-19. At the level of the study: COVID-19 samples from acute and convalescent phases originated in the United States, Italy and Spain. T cells, B-cell-depleted T cells, or PBMCs provided the cDNA or gDNA that served as material.

Germline V gene sequence: CDR1 SGHTA, CDR2 FQGTGA. Trimming took 3 bases from V and 2 from J; bases not matched to a gene: 6. This CDR3 has 16 amino acids. Measured with immunoSEQ multiplex PCR; TCRdb has only the in-frame clones, and not every one. This table holds 150,000 to 200,000 clones, 75% to 90% found once. In Cohort 3, a recovered donor had either two negative PCRs, clearance, or symptom resolution. This clone was detected only once. Input material: PBMCs or T cells enriched from blood (not recorded which). V and J are TRBV7-3 and TRBJ2-1; 8 bases agree with TRBD2. The sequence derives from a woman aged 60-75 years who had recovered from COVID-19. Here the CDR3 reads CASSFSSGGAYNEQFF. The CDR3 bases are TGTGCCAGCAGCTTCTCCAGCGGGGGCGCCTACAATGAGCAGTTCTTC.